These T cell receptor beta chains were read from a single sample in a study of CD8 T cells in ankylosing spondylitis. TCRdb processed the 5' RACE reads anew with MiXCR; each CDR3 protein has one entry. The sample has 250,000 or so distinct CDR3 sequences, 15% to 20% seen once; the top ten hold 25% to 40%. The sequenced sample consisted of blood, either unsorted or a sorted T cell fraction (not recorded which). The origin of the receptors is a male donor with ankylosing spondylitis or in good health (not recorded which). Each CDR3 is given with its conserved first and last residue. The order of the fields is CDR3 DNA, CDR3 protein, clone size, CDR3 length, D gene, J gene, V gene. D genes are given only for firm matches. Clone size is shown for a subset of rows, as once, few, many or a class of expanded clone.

CDR3nt: TGTGCCAGCAGCGACCCATCCCCAGTGGGACTAGCGGGAGAGGGGACCTACGAGCAGTACTTC; CDR3aa: CASSDPSPVGLAGEGTYEQYF; abundance: few; len: 21; d_gene: TRBD2; j_gene: TRBJ2-7; v_gene: TRBV6-4
CDR3nt: TGTGCCAGCAGCGCCACCGGGACATCGTCCTACGAGCAGTACTTC; CDR3aa: CASSATGTSSYEQYF; abundance: many; len: 15; d_gene: -; j_gene: TRBJ2-7; v_gene: TRBV9
CDR3nt: TGTGCCAGTAGTATGGGTCTAGCGGTGAACACCGGGGAGCTGTTTTTT; CDR3aa: CASSMGLAVNTGELFF; abundance: -; len: 16; d_gene: TRBD2; j_gene: TRBJ2-2; v_gene: TRBV19
CDR3nt: TGTGCCAGCAGCTTCGGCGGGAGCCATACGCAGTATTTT; CDR3aa: CASSFGGSHTQYF; abundance: -; len: 13; d_gene: TRBD2; j_gene: TRBJ2-3; v_gene: TRBV7-8
CDR3nt: TGCGCCAGCAGCCAAGATCCGACCGGGGAGCTGTTTTTT; CDR3aa: CASSQDPTGELFF; abundance: few; len: 13; d_gene: -; j_gene: TRBJ2-2; v_gene: TRBV4-1
CDR3nt: TGTGCCAGCAGCCGGGACTCCTACTACGAGCAGTACTTC; CDR3aa: CASSRDSYYEQYF; abundance: many; len: 13; d_gene: -; j_gene: TRBJ2-7; v_gene: TRBV7-2
CDR3nt: TGCGCCAGCAGCTTGTACGACAGCCACGAGCAGTACTTC; CDR3aa: CASSLYDSHEQYF; abundance: few; len: 13; d_gene: -; j_gene: TRBJ2-7; v_gene: TRBV5-1
CDR3nt: TGCAGTGCAAGACGGCCAGAGTCCTACGAGCAGTACTTC; CDR3aa: CSARRPESYEQYF; abundance: -; len: 13; d_gene: -; j_gene: TRBJ2-7; v_gene: TRBV20-1
CDR3nt: TGTGCCAGCAGTTTGGCTAGCGCCCTCCAAGAGACCCAGTACTTC; CDR3aa: CASSLASALQETQYF; abundance: -; len: 15; d_gene: -; j_gene: TRBJ2-5; v_gene: TRBV12-3/TRBV12-4
CDR3nt: TGTGCCAGCAGAAAGTACCGCCCCCCTAGCGGGAGGGCCGGAGATACGCAGTATTTT; CDR3aa: CASRKYRPPSGRAGDTQYF; abundance: once; len: 19; d_gene: TRBD2; j_gene: TRBJ2-3; v_gene: TRBV9
CDR3nt: TGTGCCAGCAGTCACTCGACAGGGTGGACTGAAGCTTTCTTT; CDR3aa: CASSHSTGWTEAFF; abundance: -; len: 14; d_gene: TRBD1; j_gene: TRBJ1-1; v_gene: TRBV6-2/TRBV6-3
CDR3nt: TGTGCCAGCAGCTTAGTTATAGCGGGGCTGTACAATGAGCAGTTCTTC; CDR3aa: CASSLVIAGLYNEQFF; abundance: -; len: 16; d_gene: TRBD2; j_gene: TRBJ2-1; v_gene: TRBV11-2
CDR3nt: TGTGCCAGCAGTGACTTGGGAGGGGACGAGACCCAGTACTTC; CDR3aa: CASSDLGGDETQYF; abundance: many; len: 14; d_gene: TRBD2; j_gene: TRBJ2-5; v_gene: TRBV6-1
CDR3nt: TGCGCCAGCAGCCTTTGGACTAGCGGGAGCACCGGGGAGCTGTTTTTT; CDR3aa: CASSLWTSGSTGELFF; abundance: -; len: 16; d_gene: TRBD2; j_gene: TRBJ2-2; v_gene: TRBV4-1
CDR3nt: TGCGCCAGCAGCCACGGGGACGGTGATACGCAGTATTTT; CDR3aa: CASSHGDGDTQYF; abundance: -; len: 13; d_gene: -; j_gene: TRBJ2-3; v_gene: TRBV4-1
CDR3nt: TGTGCCAGCAGCTCTTCTAGCGGGATAAGCTCCTACGAGCAGTACTTC; CDR3aa: CASSSSSGISSYEQYF; abundance: -; len: 16; d_gene: TRBD2; j_gene: TRBJ2-7; v_gene: TRBV9
CDR3nt: TGTGCTAGCAGCTTATCCCCCCGGGGTCTAGCGGGAGCGAATACGCAGTATTTT; CDR3aa: CASSLSPRGLAGANTQYF; abundance: -; len: 18; d_gene: TRBD2; j_gene: TRBJ2-3; v_gene: TRBV7-7
CDR3nt: TGTGCCAGCAGTCCTTACGGGAGCTCCTACAATGAGCAGTTCTTC; CDR3aa: CASSPYGSSYNEQFF; abundance: -; len: 15; d_gene: -; j_gene: TRBJ2-1; v_gene: TRBV12-3/TRBV12-4
CDR3nt: TGTGCCAGCAGTGAGGGCCGTGAAGCTTTCTTT; CDR3aa: CASSEGREAFF; abundance: -; len: 11; d_gene: -; j_gene: TRBJ1-1; v_gene: TRBV25-1
CDR3nt: TGTGCCAGCAGGTTTCGGACAGGCAACACTGAAGCTTTCTTT; CDR3aa: CASRFRTGNTEAFF; abundance: -; len: 14; d_gene: TRBD1; j_gene: TRBJ1-1; v_gene: TRBV12-3/TRBV12-4
CDR3nt: TGTGCCACGATGACGGGCAGGGGCCTATACAATGAGCAGTTCTTC; CDR3aa: CATMTGRGLYNEQFF; abundance: few; len: 15; d_gene: -; j_gene: TRBJ2-1; v_gene: TRBV27
CDR3nt: TGCAGCCCCCGTCCCGAACAGGGGGAGCAGTACTTC; CDR3aa: CSPRPEQGEQYF; abundance: -; len: 12; d_gene: TRBD1; j_gene: TRBJ2-7; v_gene: TRBV29-1
CDR3nt: TGTGCCAGCAGCCAAGTGGCCTACGGGAGCGGCGGAGAGACCCAGTACTTC; CDR3aa: CASSQVAYGSGGETQYF; abundance: -; len: 17; d_gene: -; j_gene: TRBJ2-5; v_gene: TRBV4-2
CDR3nt: TGTGCCAGCAGCCCGGGAGGGGGCGAGCAGTACTTC; CDR3aa: CASSPGGGEQYF; abundance: many; len: 12; d_gene: TRBD2; j_gene: TRBJ2-7; v_gene: TRBV12-3/TRBV12-4
CDR3nt: TGCAGCGTTGAAGATATAGATGGACAGGGAATCACTGAAGCTTTCTTT; CDR3aa: CSVEDIDGQGITEAFF; abundance: few; len: 16; d_gene: TRBD1; j_gene: TRBJ1-1; v_gene: TRBV29-1
CDR3nt: TGCGCCAGCAGCCAAACCCTAGCGGGAGGGCCGGAGACCCAGTACTTC; CDR3aa: CASSQTLAGGPETQYF; abundance: -; len: 16; d_gene: TRBD2; j_gene: TRBJ2-5; v_gene: TRBV4-1
CDR3nt: TGCAGTGCTAGAGTCGGGGAAAGCTCCTACAATGAGCAGTTCTTC; CDR3aa: CSARVGESSYNEQFF; abundance: few; len: 15; d_gene: -; j_gene: TRBJ2-1; v_gene: TRBV20-1
CDR3nt: TGTGCCAGCAGCACACCCGGGACTAGCGGGAAAAGCTCCTACAATGAGCAGTTCTTC; CDR3aa: CASSTPGTSGKSSYNEQFF; abundance: few; len: 19; d_gene: TRBD2; j_gene: TRBJ2-1; v_gene: TRBV4-2
CDR3nt: TGTGCCAGCAACCCCCTTAGGGGGGCCGCCGGGGAGCTGTTTTTT; CDR3aa: CASNPLRGAAGELFF; abundance: many; len: 15; d_gene: -; j_gene: TRBJ2-2; v_gene: TRBV6-1
CDR3nt: TGTGCCAGCAGCCAAGAGCTTCCCACCTACGAGCAGTACTTC; CDR3aa: CASSQELPTYEQYF; abundance: few; len: 14; d_gene: -; j_gene: TRBJ2-7; v_gene: TRBV3-1
CDR3nt: TGCAGCGTTGAGTCTAGCGGGAGGTACAATGGGCAGTTCTTC; CDR3aa: CSVESSGRYNGQFF; abundance: few; len: 14; d_gene: TRBD2; j_gene: TRBJ2-1; v_gene: TRBV29-1
CDR3nt: TGTGCCAGCAGCCCCTCGCGGGAGCCCTCCTACGAGCAGTACTTC; CDR3aa: CASSPSREPSYEQYF; abundance: -; len: 15; d_gene: TRBD2; j_gene: TRBJ2-7; v_gene: TRBV4-2
CDR3nt: TGTGCCAGCAGTTTAGATCCTCTAGCGGCAGGCACAGATACGCAGTATTTT; CDR3aa: CASSLDPLAAGTDTQYF; abundance: many; len: 17; d_gene: TRBD2; j_gene: TRBJ2-3; v_gene: TRBV27
CDR3nt: TGTGCCAGCAGCTTAATTTCGGCGGGAGGGAAGGATGAGCAGTTCTTC; CDR3aa: CASSLISAGGKDEQFF; abundance: many; len: 16; d_gene: TRBD2; j_gene: TRBJ2-1; v_gene: TRBV7-9
CDR3nt: TGCGCCAGCAGCTTGGGGGCAGAAGCGGCATTCAACTATGGCTACACCTTC; CDR3aa: CASSLGAEAAFNYGYTF; abundance: once; len: 17; d_gene: -; j_gene: TRBJ1-2; v_gene: TRBV5-1
CDR3nt: TGTGCCAGCAGCTCGGGGTCTCACGAGACCCAGTACTTC; CDR3aa: CASSSGSHETQYF; abundance: few; len: 13; d_gene: -; j_gene: TRBJ2-5; v_gene: TRBV12-3/TRBV12-4
CDR3nt: TGCAGCGTCCCCTCTCCGAGGGAGACCCAGTACTTC; CDR3aa: CSVPSPRETQYF; abundance: -; len: 12; d_gene: -; j_gene: TRBJ2-5; v_gene: TRBV29-1
CDR3nt: TGCGCCAGCAGCTTGGCCTGGGGACACTACGAGCAGTACTTC; CDR3aa: CASSLAWGHYEQYF; abundance: few; len: 14; d_gene: -; j_gene: TRBJ2-7; v_gene: TRBV5-1
CDR3nt: TGCAGTGCTAGGTCCACAGGGGGCGCGGACACTGAAGCTTTCTTT; CDR3aa: CSARSTGGADTEAFF; abundance: few; len: 15; d_gene: TRBD1; j_gene: TRBJ1-1; v_gene: TRBV20-1